One sample yielded the 14 T cell receptor beta chains listed below, sequenced in a study of blood T cell repertoires in COVID-19. This table comes from immunoSEQ multiplex PCR, and its TCRdb copy is limited to in-frame clones, with some not included. The data contain about 130,000 clones, around 86% of them seen just once; the ten biggest clones take up 27%. Sequences were obtained from peripheral blood. The receptor source for this set is a woman of 80 years or more with acute or convalescent COVID-19.

The chain links TRBV5-5 to TRBJ1-3; the D is unclear. The ends were cut back, 4 bases at V and 4 bases at J, with 12 bases in the middle. The CDR3 is made up of 14 amino acids. CDR1 SGHKS and CDR2 YYEKEE come from the germline V gene (reference sequence). The CDR3 here is CASSRPGSGNTIYF. The CDR3 DNA follows: TGTGCCAGCAGCCGGCCGGGGAGCGGAAACACCATATATTTT. The complete variable domain, with remaining parts taken from reference TRBV5-5 and TRBJ1-3, reads DAGVTQSPTHLIKTRGQQVTLRCSPISGHKSVSWYQQVLGQGPQFIFQYYEKEERGRGNFPDRFSARQFPNYSSELNVNALLLGDSALYLCASSRPGSGNTIYFGEGSWLTVV.

The J gene is TRBJ1-1, the V gene TRBV5-1; the D is unclear. The V end was cut by 2 bases, the J end by 1 base, with 12 bases between. The CDR3 extends over 15 amino acids. Per germline, CDR1 SGHRS and CDR2 YFSETQ. The CDR3, as DNA: TGCGCCAGCAGCTTACAGAGAAATGAGAACACTGAAGCTTTCTTT. Encoded protein: CASSLQRNENTEAFF.

The CDR3 protein is CASSSVVGPGEQYF. The CDR3 DNA is TGTGCCAGCAGCTCGGTGGTGGGGCCGGGCGAGCAGTACTTC. This sequence joins TRBV7-9 and TRBJ2-7, with D possibly TRBD1 on 5 matching bases. V dropped 4 bases and J dropped 6 bases, with 16 bases sitting between them. The germline gives CDR1 SEHNR, CDR2 FQNEAQ (reference sequence). The CDR3 extends over 14 amino acids. The full variable domain, in which reference TRBV7-9 and TRBJ2-7 provide the parts outside the CDR3, is DTGVSQNPRHKITKRGQNVTFRCDPISEHNRLYWYRQTLGQGPEFLTYFQNEAQLEKSRLLSDRFSAERPKGSFSTLEIQRTEQGDSAMYLCASSSVVGPGEQYFGPGTRLTVT.

The chain recombines TRBV5-5 with TRBJ1-2; D remains ambiguous. Germline-derived CDR1 and CDR2 are SGHKS and YYEKEE (reference sequence). Deletions cut 4 bases from V and 4 bases from J, with 8 bases between. This CDR3 has 12 amino acids. CDR3 DNA: TGTGCCAGCAGCCAAGACTCCTATGGCTACACCTTC. Amino acid sequence: CASSQDSYGYTF.

The count of this clone is one. The gene calls are TRBV7-9 and TRBJ1-2; D gene ambiguous. V was shortened by 4 bases and J by 4 bases, with 13 bases between the two germline ends. CDR3 size: 14 residues. The germline V gene has CDR1 SEHNR and CDR2 FQNEAQ (reference sequence). This CDR3 reads CASSSPGLSYGYTF. In DNA form, the CDR3 reads TGTGCCAGCAGCTCCCCTGGACTGTCCTATGGCTACACCTTC.

The V call is TRBV5-1, the J call TRBJ1-1; D not certain. CDR3 length: 14 residues. V dropped 4 bases and J dropped 6 bases, with 16 bases sitting between them. The V gene's germline CDR1 is SGHRS and CDR2 YFSETQ. In nucleotides, the CDR3 is TGCGCCAGCAGCCGAACGGAAAACGGAGCTGAAGCTTTCTTT. It encodes CASSRTENGAEAFF.

V and J are TRBV5-1 and TRBJ2-3; 15 bases are shared with TRBD2. This CDR3 is 16 amino acids long. Germline V gene sequence: CDR1 SGHRS, CDR2 YFSETQ. V dropped 3 bases and J dropped 4; count of bases not matched to a gene: 3. In nucleotides, the CDR3 is TGCGCCAGCAGCTCGGGACTAGCGGGGGGTGCAGATACGCAGTATTTT. This translates into CASSSGLAGGADTQYF.

This chain uses TRBV9 with TRBJ1-3, with D tentatively TRBD1 (6 bases). V lost 3 bases and J 0 bases, leaving 16 bases between the germline ends. The germline CDR1 and CDR2 sequences are SGDLS and YYNGEE. The CDR3 consists of 17 residues. Here the CDR3 DNA reads TGTGCCAGCAGCGGAGGCGGGGGGGGCCCCTCTGGAAACACCATATATTTT. Amino acids: CASSGGGGGPSGNTIYF.

The CDR3 sequence is CASSPPGSGPEQFF. CDR3 DNA sequence: TGTGCCAGCTCACCACCTGGTAGCGGCCCTGAGCAGTTCTTC. V gene TRBV18 combines with J gene TRBJ2-1, with a possible D match to TRBD2 (6 bases). The CDR3 covers 14 residues. Germline loops: CDR1 KGHSH, CDR2 LQKENI. Trimming took off 0 bases at V and 9 bases at J, with 12 bases between the two ends.

The rearrangement links TRBV19 to TRBJ2-7; D is possibly TRBD1 (6 bases). V lost 3 bases to trimming and J lost 0 bases, with 9 bases between them. Germline V gene sequence: CDR1 LNHDA, CDR2 SQIVND (reference sequence). This CDR3 has 14 amino acids. For the CDR3, the DNA is TGTGCCAGTAGTATCACAGGGAGCTCCTACGAGCAGTACTTC. Its translation: CASSITGSSYEQYF.

This clone was seen once. The rearrangement links TRBV3-1 (or the pseudogene TRBV3-2) to TRBJ1-3, with 10 bases aligning to TRBD1. This CDR3 is 17 amino acids long. After removal of 2 bases from V and 2 bases from J, the junction contained 6 bases not matched to a gene. Germline CDR1 LGHDT, CDR2 YNNKEL (reference sequence). The CDR3 sequence is CASSQPGQGLAGNTIYF. The CDR3 nucleotides read TGTGCCAGCAGCCAACCGGGACAGGGGCTTGCTGGAAACACCATATATTTT.

The CDR3 DNA is TGCGCCAGCAGCCATGTACCACCCGGGAACTATGGCTACACCTTC. Amino acid sequence: CASSHVPPGNYGYTF. The chain carries TRBV4-3 and TRBJ1-2, with D unresolved. Germline CDR1 is LGHNA and CDR2 is YSLEER. The CDR3 spans 15 residues. V was cut by 3 bases and J by 2 bases, with 13 bases left in between.

In this sample, this clone turned up a few times. CDR3 DNA sequence: TGTGCCAGCTCACCGGCGGGACCCGGGCGGCCCCAGCATTTT. Translation gives CASSPAGPGRPQHF. The chain recombines TRBV18 with TRBJ1-5; tentative D call: TRBD1 (5 bases). Per the germline V gene, CDR1 is KGHSH and CDR2 is LQKENI. Between the trimmed V and J ends, which lost 3 bases and 9 bases, there was a span of 15 bases. This CDR3 is 14 amino acids long.

The chain couples TRBV29-1 to TRBJ1-2, with D perhaps TRBD1 (5 bases). Trimming took off 2 bases at V and 4 bases at J, with 17 bases between the two ends. Germline loops: CDR1 SQVTM, CDR2 ANQGSEA. CDR3 size: 15 residues. The CDR3 nucleotides read TGCAGCGTTGAAAGGGGCCAGGGTGCGACCTATGGCTACACCTTC. Protein sequence: CSVERGQGATYGYTF.